Listed below are T cell receptor beta chains from one sample, sequenced in a study of T cells after yellow fever vaccination. TCRdb ran MiXCR on the 5' RACE reads and lists one entry per CDR3 protein. The profile shows more than 80,000 distinct CDR3 sequences, about 6% of them singletons. The sequences come from CD8+ T cells sorted from PBMCs, collected 10 days after the yellow fever booster vaccination. The receptors stem from a man aged 18 to 35 who received the YFV17D yellow fever vaccine. Each CDR3 is given with its conserved first and last residue. Each record gives: D gene, V gene, J gene, clone size, CDR3 DNA, CDR3 protein. A D gene is named only where the DNA matches it firmly. Clone size is given for some rows only: seen once, a few or many times, or a class if the clone is expanded.

NA	TRBV5-1	TRBJ1-1	NA	TGCGCCAGCAGCTTGGTGCTGAACACTGAAGCTTTCTTT	CASSLVLNTEAFF
TRBD2	TRBV13	TRBJ2-2	NA	TGTGCCAGCAGCCCCGGGACTAGCGGGGGGCTCACCGGGGAGCTGTTTTTT	CASSPGTSGGLTGELFF
NA	TRBV12-3/TRBV12-4	TRBJ1-5	few	TGTGCCAGCAGTTTTCGGGGAAAGAGCAATCAGCCCCAGCATTTT	CASSFRGKSNQPQHF
NA	TRBV7-2	TRBJ2-1	few	TGTGCCAGCAGCTTAGCGGGGGGCCTTGTCGATGAGCAGTTCTTC	CASSLAGGLVDEQFF
TRBD2	TRBV9	TRBJ2-7	few	TGTGCCAGCAGCCCCGGAAGCGGGGTGAGTATGGACGAGCAGTACTTC	CASSPGSGVSMDEQYF
NA	TRBV5-1	TRBJ1-4	few	TGCGCCAGCAGCTCTGGGGGGTTGAGTGAAAAACTGTTTTTT	CASSSGGLSEKLFF
NA	TRBV19	TRBJ2-1	NA	TGTGCCAGTAGTATAGATTCCCCCTACAGCATAGGGCCCTACAATGAGCAGTTCTTC	CASSIDSPYSIGPYNEQFF
NA	TRBV4-3	TRBJ2-2	NA	TGCGCCAGCAGCCGGGCTAGACGAACCGGGGAGCTGTTTTTT	CASSRARRTGELFF
NA	TRBV12-3/TRBV12-4	TRBJ1-1	few	TGTGCCAGCAGTTTCGGGGTCGACGCCACTGAAGCTTTCTTT	CASSFGVDATEAFF
TRBD2	TRBV28	TRBJ2-3	few	TGTGCCAGCAGTTTCACCGGGACTAGCGGGGGGTCTAGCACAGATACGCAGTATTTT	CASSFTGTSGGSSTDTQYF
NA	TRBV14	TRBJ2-3	NA	TGTGCCAGCAGCCAGGTGGGAGTCCTCGGGGATACGCAGTATTTT	CASSQVGVLGDTQYF
NA	TRBV28	TRBJ1-6	many	TGTGCCAGCATCACGCCTTACGGGTATGAGGGTAATTCACCCCTCCACTTT	CASITPYGYEGNSPLHF
TRBD2	TRBV7-6	TRBJ2-2	NA	TGTGCCAGCAGCTCCTCAATCCGGGACTACACCACCGGGGAGCTGTTTTTT	CASSSSIRDYTTGELFF
NA	TRBV5-6	TRBJ2-5	NA	TGTGCCAGCAGCCCCCATCTAGGAGGGACCCAGTACTTC	CASSPHLGGTQYF
NA	TRBV7-8	TRBJ2-7	few	TGTGCCAGCACGAGGGTTTCGCACGAGCAGTACTTC	CASTRVSHEQYF
NA	TRBV9	TRBJ2-1	NA	TGTGCCAGCAGCGGTCCTTCGAGTAGCGTCGGGGAGCAGTTCTTC	CASSGPSSSVGEQFF
TRBD1	TRBV7-9	TRBJ2-5	NA	TGTGCCAGCAGTACAGGGGGAAAGCTGGAGACCCAGTACTTC	CASSTGGKLETQYF
NA	TRBV5-5	TRBJ1-1	NA	TGTGCCAGCAGCCCGGGGGGTGGTTTGGAAGCTTTCTTT	CASSPGGGLEAFF
TRBD1	TRBV4-1	TRBJ2-2	once	TGCGCCAGCAGCCCACTTAGGGACAGGATAACTTACACCGGGGAGCTGCTTTTT	CASSPLRDRITYTGELLF
NA	TRBV2	TRBJ2-5	NA	TGTGCCAGCAGTGAAGGTGCGGGGGCTCTTTCGACCCAGTACTTC	CASSEGAGALSTQYF
NA	TRBV12-3/TRBV12-4	TRBJ1-2	few	TGTGCCAGCAGTGAGACAGCAAACTATGGCTACACCTTC	CASSETANYGYTF
NA	TRBV6-5	TRBJ2-1	few	TGTGCCAGCAGTTACGGGGTTCTTTACAATGAGCAGTTCTTC	CASSYGVLYNEQFF
NA	TRBV7-8	TRBJ2-2	NA	TGTGCCAGCAGCTTAGATTGGGTTGCCGGGGAGCTGTTTTTT	CASSLDWVAGELFF
TRBD2	TRBV6-4	TRBJ2-1	NA	TGTGCCAGCAGTTTTTTACCGACACCGGGGGGTAGTGAGCAGTTCTTC	CASSFLPTPGGSEQFF
NA	TRBV4-1	TRBJ2-7	few	TGCGCCAGCAGCCAAGTTGAGGGGCCCGAGCAGTACTTC	CASSQVEGPEQYF
NA	TRBV30	TRBJ2-7	few	TGTGCCTGGAGTATACAACCGGGACTCGCCGCCTACGAGCAGTACTTC	CAWSIQPGLAAYEQYF